Ten or more counts support the clone carrying this T cell receptor beta chain. No antigen is known for it. Documented time point: newly diagnosed GD, antithyroid drugs for less than 3 months. TCR sequences were obtained from RNA taken from PBMCs. Building the TCR beta libraries relied on iRepertoire HTBI primers, and CDR3 regions underwent Arm-PCR. MiXCR, run by TCRdb on the multiplex PCR reads, gives a single entry per CDR3 protein. This table has roughly 610,000 distinct CDR3 sequences, about 16% appearing once. The sample is drawn from a study of regulatory T cells in long-lasting Graves disease. The study, taken as a whole, reports: Study was limited to peripheral blood, excluding thyroid tissue. Gene preferences differed: TRBV28, TRBJ1-2, TRBJ2-5 in persistent cases.

The CDR3 extends over 15 amino acids. Trimming at V came to 3 bases and at J to 5 bases, leaving 11 bases not matched to a gene. Germline lookup yields CDR1 DFQATT and CDR2 SNEGSKA (reference sequence). The same data also contributed to another study, on T cells in Graves' hyperthyroidism and ophthalmopathy. According to that study: From stable hyperthyroidism, ophthalmopathy was set apart by a 13 V-J model.

The chain uses TRBV20-1 and TRBJ2-7; 9 bases line up with TRBD1. The sequences come from peripheral blood mononuclear cells (PBMCs), collected at new diagnosis, from a patient treated with antithyroid drugs. The TCR originated in a man aged 18 to 29 with Graves disease. The CDR3 DNA reads as TGCAGTGCTAGGGATGGGGGACAGGGTGACCACGAGCAGTACTTC. This gives the protein CSARDGGQGDHEQYF.